These 27 T cell receptor beta chains were sequenced from one sample in a study of cytomegalovirus exposure and HLA in healthy donors. PCR primers comprised 60 Vbeta and 13 Jbeta primers. The data were produced by immunoSEQ multiplex PCR, yet TCRdb's version contains in-frame clones alone and is incomplete. The sample consists of over 100,000 clones, over 65% of them appearing once. Material for sequencing was PBMCs. These receptors were taken from a man between 35 and 55 years old in good health and CMV-seronegative.

This clone was counted between two and nine times. The rearrangement uses TRBV9 and TRBJ2-7, with a tentative D call TRBD2 (5 bases). The V gene lost 0 bases and the J gene lost 2 bases, with 12 bases spanning the gap. The CDR3 totals 15 residues. Per the germline V gene, CDR1 is SGDLS and CDR2 is YYNGEE. In DNA form, the CDR3 reads TGTGCCAGCAGCGTAGCACTAGATTCCCCCTACGAGCAGTACTTC. Translating it yields CASSVALDSPYEQYF.

This chain links TRBV9 with TRBJ2-7, with 9 bases aligning to TRBD1. The germline V gene encodes CDR1 SGDLS and CDR2 YYNGEE. The CDR3 is 15 amino acids. V gave up 0 bases and J gave up 4 bases; unmatched junction bases: 5. Here the CDR3 reads CASSVDGTGIYEQYF. Here the CDR3 DNA reads TGTGCCAGCAGCGTAGATGGGACAGGGATTTACGAGCAGTACTTC. The whole variable domain, remainder taken from reference TRBV9 and TRBJ2-7, is DSGVTQTPKHLITATGQRVTLRCSPRSGDLSVYWYQQSLDQGLQFLIQYYNGEERAKGNILERFSAQQFPDLHSELNLSSLELGDSALYFCASSVDGTGIYEQYFGPGTRLTVT.

The V call is TRBV11-2, the J call TRBJ2-5; 8 nucleotides line up with TRBD2. The trim removed 4 bases at V and 2 bases at J, leaving 6 bases unmatched. Germline V CDR1 and CDR2: SGHAT, FQNNGV. This CDR3 contains 15 residues. The CDR3 loop is CASSSKLAEQETQYF. CDR3 in DNA: TGTGCCAGCAGCTCAAAACTAGCGGAACAAGAGACCCAGTACTTC.

The chain employs TRBV29-1 and TRBJ2-3; D perhaps matches TRBD1 (5 bases). Trimming took 4 bases from V and 4 from J, leaving 12 bases between them. CDR1 and CDR2 (germline): SQVTM, ANQGSEA. The CDR3 loop spans 13 amino acids. CDR3 in DNA: TGCAGCGTTGTAGGGCAGGGTCCAGATACGCAGTATTTT. Protein: CSVVGQGPDTQYF.

This clone appeared a single time. The CDR3 DNA reads as TGTGCCATCAGTGAGTCGAAGTCAGGGGGATTGGACAACTATGGCTACACCTTC. Translated, it gives CAISESKSGGLDNYGYTF. V and J are TRBV10-3 and TRBJ1-2; 7 positions match TRBD1. Germline CDR1 is ENHRY and CDR2 is SYGVKD. CDR3 size: 18 residues. The V and J ends lost 0 bases and 2 bases, in that order; junction bases with no gene match: 12.

V is TRBV12-5 and J is TRBJ2-2; 8 bases align to TRBD2. This CDR3 is built from 15 residues. In germline, CDR1 is LGHNT, CDR2 FRNRAP. V shed 5 bases, J shed 3 bases, and the junction held 5 bases outside the gene matches. The CDR3 bases are TGTGCTAGTGGTCCCGGGGGGGGCTACACCGGGGAGCTGTTTTTT. This encodes CASGPGGGYTGELFF.

The J gene is TRBJ1-6, the V gene TRBV6-5; no reliable D call. The CDR3 extends over 15 amino acids. CDR1 is MNHEY and CDR2 is SVGAGI in the germline V gene. V lost 7 bases, J lost 0 bases, and 10 bases lay in between. CDR3 amino acids: CASMFRSSYNSPLHF. DNA for the CDR3: TGTGCCAGCATGTTCAGAAGCTCCTATAATTCACCCCTCCACTTT.

This chain joins TRBV6-5 and TRBJ2-1; 10 bases agree with TRBD2. CDR3 length: 15 amino acids. Germline CDR1 and CDR2: MNHEY and SVGAGI. V lost 6 bases and J lost 5; bases outside the gene matches: 7. CDR3 residues: CASRPGTSADNEQFF. The DNA of the CDR3 is TGTGCCAGCAGACCTGGGACTAGCGCAGACAATGAGCAGTTCTTC.

The V gene is TRBV7-9, the J gene TRBJ2-2; the D is unclear. V gave up 2 bases and J gave up 1 base, with 8 bases separating them. Germline V gives CDR1 SEHNR, CDR2 FQNEAQ (reference sequence). The CDR3 runs 15 residues. The chain's CDR3 is CASSLFPQNTGELFF. CDR3 in DNA: TGTGCCAGCAGCTTATTCCCCCAGAACACCGGGGAGCTGTTTTTT.

The gene calls are TRBV19 and TRBJ1-4, with no clear D. V lost 5 bases to trimming and J lost 2 bases, with 12 bases between them. The CDR3 contains 15 residues. Germline-derived CDR1 and CDR2 are LNHDA and SQIVND (reference sequence). In nucleotides, the CDR3 is TGTGCCAGTAGTCGTCTAACCGATACTAATGAAAAACTGTTTTTT. Its protein product is CASSRLTDTNEKLFF.

The sample holds a few counts of this clone. The genes are TRBV2 and TRBJ2-3, with D perhaps TRBD2 (5 bases). The CDR3 sequence is 15 residues long. The V gene's germline CDR1 is SNHLY and CDR2 FYNNEI. V lost 6 bases, J lost 2 bases, and 15 bases lay in between. The CDR3 DNA reads as TGTGCCAGCAGCTCCAGCGGTGGGATCACAGATACGCAGTATTTT. Its protein is CASSSSGGITDTQYF. The full variable domain, its missing parts supplied by reference TRBV2 and TRBJ2-3, is EPEVTQTPSHQVTQMGQEVILRCVPISNHLYFYWYRQILGQKVEFLVSFYNNEISEKSEIFDDQFSVERPDGSNFTLKIRSTKLEDSAMYFCASSSSGGITDTQYFGPGTRLTVL.

About this clone itself: Other nucleotide sequences in the sample specify the same CDR3. This chain uses TRBV11-2 with TRBJ1-2; D is ambiguous. This CDR3 contains 12 residues. Per germline, CDR1 SGHAT and CDR2 FQNNGV. The V end was cut by 2 bases, the J end by 8 bases, with 9 bases between. CDR3 amino acids: CASSLSGGGYTF. DNA for the CDR3: TGTGCCAGCAGCTTATCGGGTGGGGGCTACACCTTC.

The chain employs TRBV25-1 and TRBJ2-7, with 10 bases aligning to TRBD1. The J segment lost 4 bases and the V segment lost 4 bases, leaving 10 bases of the junction unmatched. This CDR3 has 16 residues. Germline values: CDR1 MGHDK, CDR2 SYGVNS. CDR3 sequence (DNA): TGTGCCAGCAGTGGGCCGGGACAGGGGTCAGCGTACGAGCAGTACTTC. Its translation: CASSGPGQGSAYEQYF.

Of note for this clone: Compared with germline, one end of the junction differs, possibly owing to a read error. V is TRBV18 and J is TRBJ2-2; TRBD1 matches at 7 bases. This CDR3 has 15 amino acids. Germline V gives CDR1 KGHSH, CDR2 LQKENI. The CDR3 protein is CASSPQGLGTGELFF. CDR3 DNA: TGTGCCAGCTCTCCACAGGGGTTGGGCACCGGGGAGCTGTTTTTT.

V usage is TRBV9 and J usage is TRBJ2-3; a weak D match, TRBD2 (6 bases). CDR3 length equals 16 residues. The germline V and J ends were trimmed by 4 bases and 2 bases, with 17 bases remaining between them. Germline CDR1 SGDLS, CDR2 YYNGEE. In nucleotides, the CDR3 is TGTGCCAGCAGCCGAGGCAGGGCGGGACTCACAGATACGCAGTATTTT. Its protein product is CASSRGRAGLTDTQYF.

In DNA, the CDR3 is TGTGCCAGCAGTGCCCCCGGGACTGGAAACACCATATATTTT. Protein: CASSAPGTGNTIYF. The chain carries TRBV25-1 and TRBJ1-3; D gene ambiguous. The germline V gene encodes CDR1 MGHDK and CDR2 SYGVNS. This CDR3 comprises 14 residues. The V and J ends lost 4 bases and 2 bases respectively, with 9 bases between them.

This CDR3 is CASSLAYKPGHSRIGTEAFF. As DNA, the CDR3 is TGTGCCAGCAGCTTAGCGTACAAACCGGGACACTCTAGAATTGGCACTGAAGCTTTCTTT. The chain is built from TRBV7-6 and TRBJ1-1, with D perhaps TRBD1 (6 bases). Germline CDR1 and CDR2: SGHVS and FNYEAQ. Trimming removed 0 bases at V and 4 bases at J, with 27 bases between. The CDR3 is 20 residues long.

The rearrangement uses TRBV13 and TRBJ1-1, with a possible D match to TRBD1 (6 bases). Trimming took 6 bases from V and 0 from J, leaving 11 bases between them. This CDR3 has 14 residues. Germline-derived CDR1 and CDR2 are PRHDT and FYEKMQ (reference sequence). CDR3: CASSLGTMNTEAFF. In DNA, the CDR3 is TGTGCCAGCAGTCTGGGGACAATGAACACTGAAGCTTTCTTT.

The rearrangement links TRBV4-3 to TRBJ2-7, with 7 bases matching TRBD1. This CDR3 region has 15 residues. V gave up 3 bases and J gave up 4 bases; unmatched junction bases: 9. Germline-derived CDR1 and CDR2 are LGHNA and YSLEER. DNA for the CDR3: TGCGCCAGCAGCCATAAACAGGGGAAAGGGTACGAGCAGTACTTC. Its translation: CASSHKQGKGYEQYF.

This clone was seen just once. The gene calls are TRBV4-1 and TRBJ2-7, with TRBD1 matching 8 bases. Unmatched junction bases numbered 9, after V lost 1 base and J lost 4 bases. CDR3 length: 16 amino acids. CDR1 is MGHRA and CDR2 is YSYEKL in the germline V gene. Written as DNA, the CDR3 is TGCGCCAGCAGCCAAGCGGACAGGGCATCTCGGTACGAGCAGTACTTC. Translating it yields CASSQADRASRYEQYF.

DNA for the CDR3: TGTGCCACCAGCAGAGATGGGGGGTTCCATGGCTACACCTTC. Encoded protein: CATSRDGGFHGYTF. The chain recombines TRBV15 with TRBJ1-2; maybe TRBD1 (5 bases). The CDR3 has 14 amino acids. V dropped 0 bases and J dropped 6 bases, with 11 bases sitting between them. Germline lookup yields CDR1 LNHNV and CDR2 YYDKDF (reference sequence).

The chain employs TRBV6-6 and TRBJ1-5; tentatively, D is TRBD1 (6 bases). This CDR3 contains 14 residues. From germline, CDR1 is MNHNY and CDR2 SVGAGI (reference sequence). Trimming took off 5 bases at V and 5 bases at J, with 13 bases between the two ends. CDR3 bases: TGTGCCAGCAGTATGTTGGGGGCTGATCAGCCCCAGCATTTT. Amino acid sequence: CASSMLGADQPQHF.

The chain recombines TRBV7-9 with TRBJ1-4; D call uncertain. CDR1 and CDR2 from the germline V gene are SEHNR and FQNEAQ (reference sequence). The CDR3 totals 15 residues. CDR3: CSAPPADATNEKLFF. The DNA of the CDR3 is TGTTCCGCCCCGCCAGCGGATGCAACTAATGAAAAACTGTTTTTT.

The gene calls are TRBV6-5 and TRBJ1-6; the match to TRBD1 covers 9 bases. This CDR3 is 13 amino acids long. Germline-derived CDR1 and CDR2 are MNHEY and SVGAGI. V gave up 6 bases and J gave up 13 bases; unmatched junction bases: 7. As DNA, the CDR3 is TGTGCCAGCAGGGGACAGGGAACGGGTCCCCTCCACTTT. This codes for CASRGQGTGPLHF.

The chain carries TRBV7-2 and TRBJ1-2; 7 nucleotides match TRBD1. The CDR3 is 13 amino acids. Germline values: CDR1 SGHTA, CDR2 FQGNSA. V trimming: 3 bases; J trimming: 6 bases; junction bases outside the gene matches: 4. CDR3 nucleotide sequence: TGTGCCAGCAGCTTTGTCACAGGGGATGGCTACACCTTC. As protein: CASSFVTGDGYTF. The complete variable domain, with remaining parts taken from reference TRBV7-2 and TRBJ1-2, reads GAGVSQSPSNKVTEKGKDVELRCDPISGHTALYWYRQSLGQGLEFLIYFQGNSAPDKSGLPSDRFSAERTGGSVSTLTIQRTQQEDSAVYLCASSFVTGDGYTFGSGTRLTVV.

This chain connects TRBV4-1 to TRBJ2-7; the D gene is possibly TRBD1 (5 bases). The CDR3 loop spans 14 amino acids. CDR1 is MGHRA, CDR2 YSYEKL, per germline. The V and J ends lost 5 bases and 6 bases respectively, with 17 bases between them. CDR3 loop: CASSEGGQGGEQYF. The CDR3 DNA is TGCGCCAGCAGCGAAGGCGGACAAGGCGGCGAGCAGTACTTC.

The rearrangement joins TRBV6-1 to TRBJ1-2; no clear D gene. Per the germline V gene, CDR1 is MNHNS and CDR2 is SASEGT. The CDR3 contains 15 residues. V lost 2 bases and J lost 4, with 14 bases in between. The CDR3 DNA follows: TGTGCCAGCAGTGAAACAGCCCTACCTCTCTATGGCTACACCTTC. It codes for CASSETALPLYGYTF.